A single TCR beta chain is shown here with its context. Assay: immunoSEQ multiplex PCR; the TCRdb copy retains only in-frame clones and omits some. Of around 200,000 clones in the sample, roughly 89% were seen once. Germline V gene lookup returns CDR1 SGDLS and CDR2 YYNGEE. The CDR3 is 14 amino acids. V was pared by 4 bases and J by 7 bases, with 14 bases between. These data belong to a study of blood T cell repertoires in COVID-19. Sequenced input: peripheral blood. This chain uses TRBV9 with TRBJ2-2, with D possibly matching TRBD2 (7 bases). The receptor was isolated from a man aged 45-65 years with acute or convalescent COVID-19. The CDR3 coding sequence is TGTGCCAGCAGCCCACGGGGGGCTGGCGGGGAGCTGTTTTTT. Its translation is CASSPRGAGGELFF.